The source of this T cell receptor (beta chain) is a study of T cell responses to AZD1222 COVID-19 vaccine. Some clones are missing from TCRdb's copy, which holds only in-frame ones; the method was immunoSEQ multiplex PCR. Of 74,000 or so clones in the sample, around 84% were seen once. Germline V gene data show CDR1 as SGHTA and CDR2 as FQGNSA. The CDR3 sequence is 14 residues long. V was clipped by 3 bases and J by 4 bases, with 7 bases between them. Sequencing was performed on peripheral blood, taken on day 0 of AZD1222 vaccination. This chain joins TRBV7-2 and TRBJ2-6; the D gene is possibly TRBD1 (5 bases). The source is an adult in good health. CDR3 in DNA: TGTGCCAGCAGCTTCAGGGCCGGGGCCAACGTCCTGACTTTC. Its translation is CASSFRAGANVLTF.